The source of this T cell receptor beta chain is a study of graft-versus-host responses after intestinal transplantation. Whole-study findings and limits: High graft-versus-host to host-versus-graft T cell clonal ratios marked allografts of patients with graft-donor macrochimerism.

V dropped 9 bases and J dropped 6 bases, with 17 bases sitting between them. This CDR3 comprises 14 residues. Germline V lookup: CDR1 MNHEY, CDR2 SVGAGI. About this clone itself: What it binds is not known.

TCRdb's copy holds only in-frame clones and misses some; the assay was immunoSEQ multiplex PCR. Of some 86,000 clones in the sample, around 89% were seen once. The J gene is TRBJ1-4, the V gene TRBV6-5; possibly TRBD1 for D (5 bases). Sequencing used unstimulated CD4+ T cells sorted from spleen or lymph node cells, obtained before transplant. The receptor was derived from a human donor who was the organ donor for an intestinal transplant. The CDR3 region has the DNA TGTGCCAGACCGCATGGGGCGGCGGATGAAAAACTGTTTTTT. This sequence encodes CARPHGAADEKLFF.